This is a list of T cell receptor beta chains from one sample in a study of OX40 agonist ivuxolimab in advanced cancers. The repertoire was sequenced with immunoSEQ multiplex PCR; TCRdb's copy has only in-frame clones and lacks some. Of under 20,000 clones listed, 65% to 70% are singletons. The sequencing here drew on CD4+ or CD8+ T cells sorted from blood, taken in a trial of the OX40 agonist ivuxolimab. Source of these receptors: an adult with an advanced solid tumor such as melanoma, head and neck, liver or kidney cancer. CDR3s include the opening cysteine and the closing phenylalanine or tryptophan. D genes are given only for firm matches. Expanded clones get a size class; other rows say once, few or many, or leave the size out.

J gene	V gene	D gene	clone size	CDR3 DNA	CDR3 protein
TRBJ2-3	TRBV29-1	NA	NA	TGCAGCGTTGAGGGGGCAACTAGCACAGATACGCAGTATTTT	CSVEGATSTDTQYF
TRBJ1-3	TRBV6-5	NA	NA	TGTGCCAGCAGTTACGCCCTTGGGGCTGACAAATATTTT	CASSYALGADKYF
TRBJ1-6	TRBV6-6	NA	NA	TGTGCCAGCAGTTTAGGGGGTAACTCACCCCTCCACTTT	CASSLGGNSPLHF
TRBJ2-1	TRBV2	NA	NA	TGTGCCAGCAGTCCTACACGGCTAGCCGCCGACAATGAGCAGTTCTTC	CASSPTRLAADNEQFF
TRBJ1-6	TRBV9	NA	NA	TGTGCCAGCAGCGTATCGGGTCAGACTGATAATTCACCCCTCCACTTT	CASSVSGQTDNSPLHF
TRBJ1-2	TRBV5-6	NA	NA	TGTGCCAGCAGCTTGGGGCAGGGGTCTGGCTACACCTTC	CASSLGQGSGYTF
TRBJ2-1	TRBV2	NA	NA	TGTGCCAGCAATATAGCCTCCTACAATGAGCAGTTCTTC	CASNIASYNEQFF
TRBJ2-5	TRBV19	TRBD1	many	TGTGCCAGTAGTATGACAGGGGGCCAAGAGACCCAGTACTTC	CASSMTGGQETQYF
TRBJ1-6	TRBV27	NA	few	TGTGCCAGCAGTTTATCTAGTTTCTCACCCCTCCACTTT	CASSLSSFSPLHF
TRBJ2-3	TRBV2	TRBD2	few	TGTGCCAGCAGGGTAGCGGGGCGCACAGATACGCAGTATTTT	CASRVAGRTDTQYF
TRBJ2-4	TRBV4-2	TRBD2	NA	TGTGCCAGCAGCCAAGGGCGAGCGGGAGGGAACAAAAACATTCAGTACTTC	CASSQGRAGGNKNIQYF
TRBJ2-2	TRBV4-2	TRBD2	NA	TGTGCCAGCAGCTGGGGGGGAGGGCCCACCGGGGAGCTGTTTTTT	CASSWGGGPTGELFF
TRBJ2-7	TRBV27	NA	few	TGTGCCAGCAGTTTACACAGGAGAGGCGAGCAGTACTTC	CASSLHRRGEQYF
TRBJ1-5	TRBV19	NA	NA	TGTGCCAGTAGTTTTAGCAATCAGCCCCGGCATTTT	CASSFSNQPRHF
TRBJ1-1	TRBV5-4	TRBD1	NA	TGTGCCAGCAGCGGGGACAGGGGAGGAACTGAAGCTTTCTTT	CASSGDRGGTEAFF
TRBJ2-1	TRBV7-2	NA	NA	TGTGCCAGCAGCTTAGGGGGGAGAAATGAGCAGTTCTTC	CASSLGGRNEQFF
TRBJ2-7	TRBV5-5	NA	few	TGTGCCAGCAGCTCGGAGGACAGCTACGAGCAGTACTTC	CASSSEDSYEQYF
TRBJ1-5	TRBV27	NA	NA	TGTGCCAGCAGTTTAAACATCGATCAGTTCAAGAGCAATCAGCCCCAGCATTTT	CASSLNIDQFKSNQPQHF
TRBJ1-5	TRBV6-1	NA	NA	TGTGCCAGCAGTGAAGCAGGGGATAGTCAGCCCCAGCATTTT	CASSEAGDSQPQHF
TRBJ2-5	TRBV13	TRBD1	NA	TGTGCCAGCAGCTCCTCCGGGACAGGGCAAGAGACCCAGTACTTC	CASSSSGTGQETQYF
TRBJ1-3	TRBV6-6	NA	NA	TGTGCCAGCAGTTACGCCCTTGGGGCTGACAAATATTTT	CASSYALGADKYF
TRBJ1-1	TRBV7-9	NA	NA	TGTGCCAGCAGCTCTCGACGGGGGGTCCCGAACACTGAAGCTTTCTTT	CASSSRRGVPNTEAFF
TRBJ2-7	TRBV29-1	NA	NA	TGCAGCGTTCGGGACGGAGGCGAGCAGTACTTC	CSVRDGGEQYF
TRBJ1-1	TRBV2	NA	NA	TGTGCCAGCAGTATATGGACCATACTCGCGAGCACTGAAGCTTTCTTT	CASSIWTILASTEAFF
TRBJ2-5	TRBV21-1	NA	NA	TGTGCCAGCAGCGACCGGGACAGAATACCCCCTACCCCTAAAGAGACCCAGTACTTC	CASSDRDRIPPTPKETQYF
TRBJ2-3	TRBV5-6	NA	NA	TGTGCCAGCAGCTTGGGGGACTCCAAATTGACGCAGTATTTT	CASSLGDSKLTQYF
TRBJ2-5	TRBV21-1	NA	once	TGTGCCAGCAGCAAAGTGCCCGGGACTATGACAGAGACCCAGTACTTC	CASSKVPGTMTETQYF
TRBJ2-1	TRBV19	NA	NA	TGTGCCAGTGAGGGGGGAAGCTCCTACAATGAGCAGTTCTTC	CASEGGSSYNEQFF
TRBJ2-7	TRBV27	NA	NA	TGTGCCAGCAGTTTAGGACGGGGCTACGAGCAGTACTTC	CASSLGRGYEQYF
TRBJ2-3	TRBV28	NA	few	TGTGCCAGCAGTTTAGTGGGACTGAGAACAGATACGCAGTATTTT	CASSLVGLRTDTQYF
TRBJ2-7	TRBV4-2	TRBD2	once	TGTGCCAGCAGCCAGGTGACTAGCGGGTCCTACGAGCAGTACTTC	CASSQVTSGSYEQYF